The 12 T cell receptor beta chains below were found in one sample sequenced in a study of Ad26.COV2.S vaccination and SARS-CoV-2 variants (dated by TCRdb to the early 2020s). Library generation was performed with the immunoSEQ multiplex PCR assay. The immuneACCESS repertoire file appears here via TCRdb, limited to in-frame rearrangements. These files lack a portion of the clones; in checked studies, under half of the deficit traces to unresolved V genes, and the cause of the others is not known. This sample lists roughly 700,000 clones; roughly nine tenths were detected once. Of the sample, approximately 1.5% is held by the ten largest clones. The treatment or condition label of this sample denotes: around 19 received Ad26.COV2.S at low or high dose, single or two shots; roughly five received placebo; per-sample allocation not given. For vaccine and placebo recipients, the sequenced repertoires came from samples collected on day 63 after the first injection.

The specimen comprised peripheral blood, sampled in a trial of Ad26.COV2.S vaccine versus placebo. These receptors were obtained from a person aged 18-65 years who received the Ad26.COV2.S COVID-19 vaccine or a placebo.

This clone turned up a few times. The chain couples TRBV7-9 to TRBJ2-7; D may be TRBD2 (6 bases). Trimming pared 0 bases from V and 5 bases from J, leaving 17 bases between. This CDR3 contains 16 residues. Germline V CDR1 and CDR2: SEHNR, FQNEAQ (reference sequence). CDR3 nucleotides: TGTGCCAGCAGCTTAGCGCTGGGACTCACACCCCACGAGCAGTACTTC. Translation: CASSLALGLTPHEQYF.

This rearrangement joins TRBV10-2 to TRBJ2-2; 10 bases match TRBD2. The V segment lost 3 bases and the J segment 6 bases; nucleotides outside the gene matches: 7. The germline CDR1 and CDR2 sequences are WSHSY and SAAADI. The CDR3 has 16 amino acids. The CDR3 DNA is TGCGCCAGCAGTGACTCTTCTAGCGGGAGCCCCGGGGAGCTGTTTTTT. Protein sequence: CASSDSSSGSPGELFF.

This clone was seen once. This sequence joins TRBV2 and TRBJ2-5; 10 bases agree with TRBD2. This CDR3 is built from 15 residues. Germline values: CDR1 SNHLY, CDR2 FYNNEI. After removal of 6 bases from V and 5 bases from J, the junction contained 9 bases not matched to a gene. The CDR3 DNA reads TGTGCCAGCAGACCCCTAGCGGGAGTTGAGGAGACCCAGTACTTC. It yields the protein CASRPLAGVEETQYF.

The chain links TRBV24-1 to TRBJ2-1; 10 nucleotides match TRBD2. In germline, CDR1 is KGHDR, CDR2 SFDVKD. With V trimmed by 9 bases and J by 5 bases, 15 bases remained unmatched. The CDR3 extends over 17 amino acids. The CDR3 bases are TGTGCCACCGGGCGAGCTAGCGGGAGCGGAGGCGACAATGAGCAGTTCTTC. It codes for CATGRASGSGGDNEQFF.

This chain joins TRBV7-6 and TRBJ2-3, with TRBD2 matching over 15 bases. Germline V gene sequence: CDR1 SGHVS, CDR2 FNYEAQ. There are 18 residues in the CDR3. V shed 6 bases, J shed 0 bases, and the junction held 7 bases outside the gene matches. The CDR3 here is CASSPGLAGGWSTDTQYF. CDR3 DNA: TGTGCCAGCAGTCCAGGACTAGCGGGGGGGTGGAGCACAGATACGCAGTATTTT. The whole variable domain, remainder taken from reference TRBV7-6 and TRBJ2-3, is GAGVSQSPRYKVTKRGQDVALRCDPISGHVSLYWYRQALGQGPEFLTYFNYEAQQDKSGLPNDRFSAERPEGSISTLTIQRTEQRDSAMYRCASSPGLAGGWSTDTQYFGPGTRLTVL.

The CDR3 nucleotides read TGTGCCAGCTCCGAACAGGGTGGCGGCAATCAGCCCCAGCATTTT. Residues: CASSEQGGGNQPQHF. V usage is TRBV18 and J usage is TRBJ1-5, with D possibly matching TRBD1 (6 bases). V was shortened by 6 bases and J by 2 bases, with 14 bases between the two germline ends. Germline CDR1 is KGHSH and CDR2 is LQKENI. The CDR3 runs 15 residues.

The chain's CDR3 is CASSSLQTNTGELFF. In DNA form, the CDR3 reads TGCGCCAGCAGCTCACTACAGACGAACACCGGGGAGCTGTTTTTT. This chain links TRBV5-1 with TRBJ2-2; D remains unclear. The CDR3 has 15 amino acids. V gave up 3 bases and J gave up 0 bases, with 9 bases separating them. CDR1 and CDR2 (germline): SGHRS, YFSETQ.

The chain joins TRBV21-1 to TRBJ2-3; TRBD2 reflects the table's D call only, with no check against the DNA. TRBV21-1 is recorded as a pseudogene. The CDR3 extends over 15 amino acids. CDR3 in amino acids: CAIPKGRREGDTQYF. CDR3 bases: TGTGCCATCCCCAAGGGACGGCGGGAGGGAGATACGCAGTATTTT.

The rearrangement uses TRBV12-3 or TRBV12-4 and TRBJ2-2; a possible D gene is TRBD2 (5 bases). The CDR3 is made up of 13 amino acids. Trimming took 3 bases from V and 5 from J, leaving 7 bases between them. Here the CDR3 reads CASSFWETGELFF. Written as DNA, the CDR3 is TGTGCCAGCAGTTTCTGGGAGACCGGGGAGCTGTTTTTT.

The chain employs TRBV5-1 and TRBJ2-7; the match to TRBD2 covers 7 bases. CDR3 length equals 15 residues. The trim removed 0 bases at V and 6 bases at J, leaving 9 bases unmatched. Germline V gene sequence: CDR1 SGHRS, CDR2 YFSETQ. CDR3 region: CASSLGDSGGGEQYF. CDR3 DNA sequence: TGCGCCAGCAGCTTGGGGGACTCGGGCGGGGGCGAGCAGTACTTC.

V and J are TRBV7-9 and TRBJ1-6; D is unclear. The CDR3 is 14 residues long. Per germline, CDR1 SEHNR and CDR2 FQNEAQ (reference sequence). The V and J ends lost 3 bases and 0 bases respectively, with 3 bases between them. The CDR3 DNA reads as TGTGCCAGCAGCTTTTCCTCCTATAATTCACCCCTCCACTTT. It specifies CASSFSSYNSPLHF.

A word on this clone: Distinct nucleotide sequences in the sample also encode this CDR3. The V and J genes are TRBV24-1 and TRBJ2-7; D is perhaps TRBD1 (5 bases). CDR1 KGHDR and CDR2 SFDVKD come from the germline V gene. V gave up 7 bases and J gave up 3 bases, with 9 bases separating them. CDR3 length equals 12 residues. The CDR3 loop is CATSRDGYEQYF. For the CDR3, the DNA is TGTGCCACCAGCAGGGATGGCTACGAGCAGTACTTC.